The source of this T cell receptor beta chain is a study of blood T cell repertoires in COVID-19. In the study overall: Whether acute or convalescent, the COVID-19 samples came from the United States, Italy and Spain. The analysed material was cDNA or gDNA that came from T cells, B-cell-depleted T cells, or PBMCs.

Germline lookup yields CDR1 SGHTA and CDR2 FQGNSA. The CDR3 consists of 11 residues. The V end lost 5 bases, the J end lost 8 bases, and 9 bases lay between the germline ends. In the original analysis: Nucleated cell number was recorded as an estimate derived from reference gene primer amplification. Method: immunoSEQ multiplex PCR; TCRdb's copy keeps in-frame clones and lacks some. The V and J calls and clone size were taken over from that table, and D and trimming were inferred from the DNA. The sample carries about 150,000 clones, about nine tenths recorded once. Sequencing input: peripheral blood. This chain uses TRBV7-2 with TRBJ1-1, with D unclear. This clonotype was sampled from a woman aged 55-75 years with active or convalescent COVID-19. The CDR3, as DNA: TGTGCCAGCAGCCCCAGTTTGGAAGCTTTCTTT. Its protein product is CASSPSLEAFF.